Presented here are 12 T cell receptor beta chains from one specimen sequenced in a study of T cell changes during pregnancy in multiple sclerosis. The method was immunoSEQ multiplex PCR; TCRdb's version includes in-frame clones alone and lacks a portion of them. Among tens of thousands of clones listed, 91% were seen once. Sequenced material: peripheral blood, taken in the first trimester of pregnancy. These TCRs come from a female donor with multiple sclerosis, enrolled in a pregnancy study.

The chain employs TRBV6-5 and TRBJ2-1; 9 nucleotides agree with TRBD2. The CDR3 contains 16 residues. Germline trimming cut 0 bases from V and 1 base from J; bases unmatched to any gene: 1. Looked up from germline, CDR1 is MNHEY and CDR2 is SVGAGI. The CDR3 sequence: CASSYSRGGSYNEQFF. The CDR3 nucleotides are TGTGCCAGCAGTTACTCGCGGGGGGGATCCTACAATGAGCAGTTCTTC.

The V call is TRBV4-3, the J call TRBJ2-7; possibly TRBD1 for D (5 bases). CDR1 and CDR2 (germline): LGHNA, YSLEER. This CDR3 comprises 14 residues. Trimming pared 0 bases from V and 3 bases from J, leaving 9 bases between. CDR3: CASSQEAGFYEQYF. In DNA form, the CDR3 reads TGCGCCAGCAGCCAAGAGGCAGGGTTCTACGAGCAGTACTTC.

The chain joins TRBV9 to TRBJ1-3; possible D gene TRBD1, 5 bases. Germline V gene lookup returns CDR1 SGDLS and CDR2 YYNGEE. Trimming took off 0 bases at V and 0 bases at J, with 7 bases between the two ends. The CDR3 extends over 15 amino acids. Here the CDR3 DNA reads TGTGCCAGCAGCGTAGGACAGTTCTCTGGAAACACCATATATTTT. Protein: CASSVGQFSGNTIYF. The whole variable domain, remainder taken from reference TRBV9 and TRBJ1-3, is DSGVTQTPKHLITATGQRVTLRCSPRSGDLSVYWYQQSLDQGLQFLIQYYNGEERAKGNILERFSAQQFPDLHSELNLSSLELGDSALYFCASSVGQFSGNTIYFGEGSWLTVV.

This rearrangement joins TRBV11-3 to TRBJ2-1; TRBD2 matches at 7 bases. The CDR3 is 15 residues long. Germline-derived CDR1 and CDR2 are SGHNT and YENEEA. V lost 5 bases, J lost 7 bases, and 11 bases stayed unmatched. The CDR3 DNA sequence: TGTGCCAGCAGCAAAGGGGCGGGGGTTTCGAATGAGCAGTTCTTC. This sequence encodes CASSKGAGVSNEQFF.

Only one count was recorded for this clone. The chain links TRBV4-3 to TRBJ2-7; 15 bases line up with TRBD2. V was clipped by 4 bases and J by 3 bases; unmatched bases: 4. The CDR3 runs 16 residues. Looked up from germline, CDR1 is LGHNA and CDR2 is YSLEER. CDR3 in amino acids: CASSPGLAGGFYEQYF. The CDR3 nucleotides read TGCGCCAGCAGCCCGGGACTAGCGGGGGGTTTCTACGAGCAGTACTTC.

The V call is TRBV27, the J call TRBJ2-7, with 8 positions matching TRBD2. The length of the CDR3 is 15 residues. Trimming at V came to 5 bases and at J to 0 bases, leaving 6 bases not matched to a gene. Germline-derived CDR1 and CDR2 are MNHEY and SMNVEV (reference sequence). The CDR3 DNA sequence: TGTGCCAGCAGTAAACCGGGACTAGGCTCCTACGAGCAGTACTTC. Amino acid sequence: CASSKPGLGSYEQYF.

The chain has TRBV2 and TRBJ1-1; no clear D. V shed 4 bases and J shed 1 base, with 7 bases lying between them. The CDR3 loop spans 13 amino acids. Germline lookup yields CDR1 SNHLY and CDR2 FYNNEI. The CDR3: CASSGQSNTEAFF. DNA of the CDR3: TGTGCCAGCAGTGGACAATCGAACACTGAAGCTTTCTTT.

The chain combines TRBV28 with TRBJ1-1, with 12 bases fitting TRBD1. This CDR3 spans 16 amino acids. Losses at the gene ends were 7 bases for V and 8 bases for J; bases not matched to a gene: 14. Looked up from germline, CDR1 is MDHEN and CDR2 is SYDVKM. The chain's CDR3 is CASNPGQGAARGEAFF. CDR3 DNA: TGTGCCAGCAATCCGGGACAGGGGGCTGCTCGGGGCGAAGCTTTCTTT.

This chain joins TRBV15 and TRBJ1-1; D might be TRBD1 (6 bases). The CDR3 covers 15 residues. CDR1 is LNHNV and CDR2 is YYDKDF in the germline V gene (reference sequence). The V end was cut by 0 bases, the J end by 5 bases, with 13 bases between. Here the CDR3 reads CATSRDITGSTEAFF. In nucleotides, the CDR3 is TGTGCCACCAGCAGAGATATCACAGGGAGTACTGAAGCTTTCTTT.

The chain links TRBV10-1 to TRBJ1-2; D call uncertain. Between the trimmed V and J ends, which lost 8 bases and 5 bases, there was a span of 21 bases. Germline assignment: CDR1 WNHNN and CDR2 SYGVQD (reference sequence). This CDR3 has 15 residues. CDR3 loop: CASLPSIVLLYGYTF. Here the CDR3 DNA reads TGCGCCAGCCTTCCCTCTATTGTACTCCTATATGGCTACACCTTC.

This sequence joins TRBV29-1 and TRBJ2-3; D may be TRBD1 (5 bases). This CDR3 is 12 amino acids long. CDR1 and CDR2 (germline): SQVTM, ANQGSEA. CDR3 protein: CIFRGNTDTQYF. CDR3 bases: TGCATTTTTAGGGGAAACACAGATACGCAGTATTTT.

CDR3 loop: CASSWDNEAFF. The CDR3 bases are TGTGCCAGCAGCTGGGACAATGAAGCTTTCTTT. The chain uses TRBV7-2 and TRBJ1-1; TRBD1 is a possible D gene (6 bases). CDR3 length equals 11 residues. Per germline, CDR1 SGHTA and CDR2 FQGNSA. Trimming shortened V by 4 bases and J by 7 bases, and 7 bases separated the two germline ends.